This T cell receptor (beta chain) was sequenced during a study of cytomegalovirus exposure and HLA in healthy donors. The wider study: There were approximately 400 genotyped donors. Of these, 81% fell in the genetic ancestry cluster associated with self-reported Caucasian donors.

V was trimmed by 3 bases and J by 13 bases, leaving 29 bases between them. This CDR3 has 17 residues. CDR1 MGHRA and CDR2 YSYEKL come from the germline V gene. Amplification used 60 Vbeta primers and 13 Jbeta primers. The repertoire was sequenced with immunoSEQ multiplex PCR; TCRdb's copy has only in-frame clones and lacks some. The sample consists of approximately 70,000 clones, around four fifths of them appearing once. Sequenced sample: PBMCs. The chain is built from TRBV4-1 and TRBJ2-3; tentatively, D is TRBD2 (6 bases). This TCR derives from a man aged 35 to 55 in good health and CMV-seronegative. The CDR3 DNA reads as TGCGCCAGCAGCCACCCGCCCGGACGGGTCACTACGGGACTGAAGTATTTT. It yields the protein CASSHPPGRVTTGLKYF.